This T cell receptor beta chain was sequenced during a study of spatial heterogeneity in lung cancer. Study-level results: One measure, the expanded intratumoral alpha and beta TCR count, tracked tumor mutation counts.

Time point noted: sample taken at primary tumor resection. CDR1 MDHEN and CDR2 SYDVKM come from the germline V gene. With 6 bases clipped from V and 0 bases from J, the junction kept 5 bases outside the gene matches. This CDR3 has 15 residues. TCRdb independently ran MiXCR on the 5' RACE reads; one entry per CDR3 protein. This table has roughly 9,000 distinct CDR3 sequences, 6.3% appearing once. At least ten counts were recorded for this clonotype. Its antigen is still unknown. This beta chain came through as a stray read in a library set up for alpha chains, and its size says little. The receptor's source is a male donor with early-stage non-small cell lung cancer. The chain has TRBV28 and TRBJ2-7; 10 bases align to TRBD2. Sequencing used lung tumor tissue, obtained at surgery. For the CDR3, the DNA is TGTGCCAGCAGCACAACTAGCGGGACCTCCTACGAGCAGTACTTC. As protein: CASSTTSGTSYEQYF.